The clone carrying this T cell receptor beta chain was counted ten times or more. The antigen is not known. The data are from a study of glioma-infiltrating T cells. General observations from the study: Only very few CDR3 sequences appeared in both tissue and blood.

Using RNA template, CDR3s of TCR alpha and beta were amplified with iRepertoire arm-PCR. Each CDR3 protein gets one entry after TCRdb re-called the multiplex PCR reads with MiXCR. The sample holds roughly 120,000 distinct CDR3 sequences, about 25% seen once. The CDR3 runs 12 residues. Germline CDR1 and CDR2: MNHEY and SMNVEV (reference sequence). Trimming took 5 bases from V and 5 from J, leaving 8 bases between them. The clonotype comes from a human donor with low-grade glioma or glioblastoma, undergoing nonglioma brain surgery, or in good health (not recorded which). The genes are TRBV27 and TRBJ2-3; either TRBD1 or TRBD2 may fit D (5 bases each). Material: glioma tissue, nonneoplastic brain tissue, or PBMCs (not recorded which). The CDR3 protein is CASSPGRDTQYF. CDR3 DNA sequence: TGTGCCAGCAGTCCAGGGAGAGATACGCAGTATTTT.